The text below deals with one T cell receptor (beta chain). This specimen belongs to a study of blood T cell repertoires in COVID-19. Study background: Sites in the United States, Italy and Spain provided acute and convalescent COVID-19 samples. T cells, B-cell-depleted T cells, or PBMCs supplied cDNA or gDNA.

As handled by the study authors: Estimation of nucleated cell counts relied on the amplification of reference gene primers. Measured with immunoSEQ multiplex PCR; TCRdb has only the in-frame clones, and not every one. The V and J calls and the clone size are those of that table, but D and trimming were determined from the DNA. Here the sample spans some 200,000 clones, about 79% being singletons. V was pared by 7 bases and J by 9 bases, with 11 bases of the junction left unmatched. The CDR3 runs to 14 residues. In germline, CDR1 is SNHLY, CDR2 FYNNEI. The sequencing input was peripheral blood. The receptor was derived from a man in his forties or fifties with active or convalescent COVID-19. V gene TRBV2 combines with J gene TRBJ1-5; 8 bases match TRBD1. In DNA, the CDR3 is TGTGCCAGCACCCAGGACAGGGCGGCGGGGCCCCAGCATTTT. Translation: CASTQDRAAGPQHF. Full variable domain (rest looked up from reference TRBV2 and TRBJ1-5): EPEVTQTPSHQVTQMGQEVILRCVPISNHLYFYWYRQILGQKVEFLVSFYNNEISEKSEIFDDQFSVERPDGSNFTLKIRSTKLEDSAMYFCASTQDRAAGPQHFGDGTRLSIL.